A single sample is the source of the 19 T cell receptor beta chains below, sequenced in a study of shared clonotypes between healthy human individuals. The table came from immunoSEQ multiplex PCR; TCRdb's copy has only in-frame clones and leaves some out. The sample holds around 2,000,000 clones, about 93% seen once. The naive CD8 subset, CD45RO-negative cells positively selected for CCR7, excluded terminally differentiated effector memory CD45RA+ cells. The sample comprised naive CD8+ T cells from PBMCs. These receptors came from a man between 18 and 29 years old in good health. Some clones in this sample may be carry-over from other donors' samples.

This chain links TRBV7-2 with TRBJ2-7; no clear D gene. Germline loops: CDR1 SGHTA, CDR2 FQGNSA. Trimming stripped 6 bases from V and 3 bases from J, with 15 bases between. The CDR3 runs to 14 residues. CDR3 protein: CASSLRAVFYEQYF. For the CDR3, the DNA is TGTGCCAGCAGTCTCCGGGCCGTCTTCTACGAGCAGTACTTC.

The chain has TRBV29-1 and TRBJ2-1; TRBD1 agrees at 8 bases. This CDR3 is 15 amino acids long. Trimming at V came to 1 base and at J to 3 bases, leaving 5 bases not matched to a gene. CDR1 SQVTM and CDR2 ANQGSEA come from the germline V gene. The CDR3 loop is CSVEGGQGLYNEQFF. CDR3 in DNA: TGCAGCGTTGAAGGAGGACAGGGTCTCTACAATGAGCAGTTCTTC.

The chain joins TRBV7-9 to TRBJ1-2; tentative D call: TRBD1 (5 bases). Germline-derived CDR1 and CDR2 are SEHNR and FQNEAQ (reference sequence). V was trimmed by 4 bases and J by 6 bases, leaving 15 bases between them. The CDR3 is 14 amino acids. CDR3 protein: CASSSQGIYHGYTF. The CDR3 coding sequence is TGTGCCAGCAGCTCCCAGGGAATTTATCATGGCTACACCTTC.

The chain carries TRBV27 and TRBJ2-1; D perhaps matches TRBD2 (6 bases). The CDR3 is made up of 15 amino acids. CDR1 and CDR2 from the germline V gene are MNHEY and SMNVEV (reference sequence). Trimming cost V 5 bases and J 8 bases, with 19 bases left between them. CDR3 in amino acids: CASSTGLGPLHEQFF. The CDR3 nucleotides are TGTGCCAGCAGTACGGGACTCGGGCCTCTCCATGAGCAGTTCTTC.

CDR3 sequence reads: CSVQTGAYYNEQFF. For the CDR3, the DNA is TGCAGCGTGCAGACGGGGGCCTACTACAATGAGCAGTTCTTC. The V and J genes are TRBV29-1 and TRBJ2-1; D is perhaps TRBD1 or TRBD2 (6 bases each). V lost 6 bases and J lost 3, with 15 bases in between. Germline V gene data show CDR1 as SQVTM and CDR2 as ANQGSEA. The CDR3 is 14 amino acids.

J is TRBJ1-2 and V is TRBV10-3; possible D gene TRBD1, 6 bases. Trimming cost V 11 bases and J 4 bases, with 20 bases left between them. Germline V gene lookup returns CDR1 ENHRY and CDR2 SYGVKD. This CDR3 is built from 14 residues. This CDR3 reads CAAHPGGASYGYTF. CDR3 nucleotides: TGTGCCGCCCACCCCGGGGGCGCGAGCTATGGCTACACCTTC.

On this clone: Distinct nucleotide sequences in the sample also encode this CDR3. The rearrangement links TRBV6-5 to TRBJ2-7; possibly TRBD2 for D (5 bases). Germline loops: CDR1 MNHEY, CDR2 SVGAGI. The CDR3 runs 12 residues. Trimming cost V 2 bases and J 4 bases, with 6 bases left between them. The DNA for the CDR3 is TGTGCCAGCAGTTACGAGGGTTACGAGCAGTACTTC. This gives the protein CASSYEGYEQYF.

The table lists this clone with a count of one. This rearrangement joins TRBV9 to TRBJ2-7; 12 positions match TRBD1. The V segment lost 0 bases and the J segment 5 bases; nucleotides outside the gene matches: 15. Germline assignment: CDR1 SGDLS and CDR2 YYNGEE. The CDR3 contains 19 residues. In DNA, the CDR3 is TGTGCCAGCAGCGTAGGATGGACGAACCGAGGGACAGGGGGCGACGAGCAGTACTTC. Protein product: CASSVGWTNRGTGGDEQYF.

This chain connects TRBV27 to TRBJ2-7, with TRBD2 identical over 8 bases. The CDR3 loop spans 16 amino acids. CDR1 and CDR2 from the germline V gene are MNHEY and SMNVEV (reference sequence). The V segment lost 8 bases and the J segment 2 bases; nucleotides outside the gene matches: 14. CDR3 DNA: TGTGCCAGCGGGGTGAGGGGGACTAGAGGACCCTACGAGCAGTACTTC. Encoded protein: CASGVRGTRGPYEQYF.

This clone was counted a single time. V usage is TRBV10-1 and J usage is TRBJ2-5; the match to TRBD2 covers 7 bases. This CDR3 comprises 16 residues. Germline V lookup: CDR1 WNHNN, CDR2 SYGVQD (reference sequence). The V and J ends lost 5 bases and 1 base, in that order; junction bases with no gene match: 10. The CDR3 is CASSRGRGSTQETQYF. CDR3 coding DNA: TGCGCCAGCAGTCGGGGTCGCGGGAGTACCCAAGAGACCCAGTACTTC.

The V call is TRBV10-3, the J call TRBJ2-7; tentative D call: TRBD1 (6 bases). There are 14 residues in the CDR3. CDR1 is ENHRY and CDR2 is SYGVKD in the germline V gene. The V gene lost 6 bases and the J gene lost 11 bases, with 23 bases spanning the gap. DNA of the CDR3: TGTGCCATCAGGCCAGGGCAGGGCGCTTCAGGGGAGTACTTC. Translation: CAIRPGQGASGEYF.

V and J are TRBV27 and TRBJ2-1; 11 bases match TRBD2. The germline CDR1 and CDR2 sequences are MNHEY and SMNVEV (reference sequence). V was clipped by 5 bases and J by 4 bases; unmatched bases: 4. The length of the CDR3 is 15 residues. For the CDR3, the DNA is TGTGCCAGCAGTGAACTAGCGGGGGCGTACAATGAGCAGTTCTTC. Protein sequence: CASSELAGAYNEQFF.

V is TRBV29-1 and J is TRBJ2-1; 9 nucleotides line up with TRBD1. Losses at the gene ends were 6 bases for V and 3 bases for J; bases not matched to a gene: 3. The CDR3 length is 13 residues. CDR1 is SQVTM, CDR2 ANQGSEA, per germline. This CDR3 is CSVTGGIYNEQFF. The CDR3 DNA is TGCAGCGTGACAGGGGGTATCTACAATGAGCAGTTCTTC.

The CDR3 sequence: CASSLGAAGEQFF. CDR3 in DNA: TGTGCCAGCAGCTTAGGGGCGGCAGGCGAGCAGTTCTTC. This chain joins TRBV11-1 and TRBJ2-1, with D uncertain. The germline V gene encodes CDR1 SGHAT and CDR2 FQDESV (reference sequence). Trimming pared 1 base from V and 10 bases from J, leaving 11 bases between. The CDR3 has 13 residues. Full variable domain (remainder filled in from reference TRBV11-1 and TRBJ2-1): EAEVAQSPRYKITEKSQAVAFWCDPISGHATLYWYRQILGQGPELLVQFQDESVVDDSQLPKDRFSAERLKGVDSTLKIQPAELGDSAMYLCASSLGAAGEQFFGPGTRLTVL.

CDR3 nucleotides: TGTGCCAGCAGCCCTCTGACAGGCCATCAGCCCCAGCATTTT. Translating it yields CASSPLTGHQPQHF. This rearrangement joins TRBV5-8 to TRBJ1-5, with D perhaps matching TRBD1 (6 bases). The CDR3 has 14 residues. V was shortened by 4 bases and J by 5 bases, with 13 bases between the two germline ends. Germline V CDR1 and CDR2: SGHTS, YDEGEE.

This chain uses TRBV4-2 with TRBJ2-1, with TRBD2 as a possible D gene (5 bases). The ends were cut back, 5 bases at V and 4 bases at J, with 12 bases in the middle. Germline V gene lookup returns CDR1 LGHNA and CDR2 YNFKEQ. The CDR3 has 14 amino acids. CDR3 amino acids: CASSARTGYNEQFF. In nucleotides, the CDR3 is TGTGCCAGCAGCGCCCGGACGGGATACAATGAGCAGTTCTTC.

J is TRBJ1-1 and V is TRBV11-2; 8 bases are a match to TRBD1. V lost 1 base to trimming and J lost 2 bases; unmatched junction nucleotides: 9. The CDR3 totals 17 residues. Germline V gene data show CDR1 as SGHAT and CDR2 as FQNNGV. The CDR3 DNA sequence: TGTGCCAGCAGCTTAGTTTGGCAGGGGGCCACCAACACTGAAGCTTTCTTT. Amino acid sequence: CASSLVWQGATNTEAFF.

This clone was seen more than once but under ten times. The chain combines TRBV4-3 with TRBJ1-1, with D possibly matching TRBD1 (5 bases). This CDR3 region has 14 residues. V shed 1 base and J shed 7 bases, with 13 bases lying between them. Looked up from germline, CDR1 is LGHNA and CDR2 is YSLEER. The CDR3 DNA reads TGCGCCAGCAGCCAAGGTGGGGACGGCGATGAAGCTTTCTTT. Its protein is CASSQGGDGDEAFF.

The chain recombines TRBV19 with TRBJ1-1; D remains ambiguous. The V gene's germline CDR1 is LNHDA and CDR2 SQIVND (reference sequence). Trimming removed 5 bases from V and 3 bases from J, with 7 bases in between. The CDR3 totals 12 residues. The CDR3, as DNA: TGTGCCAGTAGTTATCAGTACACTGAAGCTTTCTTT. It specifies CASSYQYTEAFF. Full variable domain (missing parts from reference TRBV19 and TRBJ1-1): DGGITQSPKYLFRKEGQNVTLSCEQNLNHDAMYWYRQDPGQGLRLIYYSQIVNDFQKGDIAEGYSVSREKKESFPLTVTSAQKNPTAFYLCASSYQYTEAFFGQGTRLTVV.